The following is a TCR beta chain sequence with its context. What it binds is unknown. The sample comes from a study of beta chain features in type 1 diabetes. The overall study: All samples together contributed about 100,000,000 sorted cells for examination. Study observations and caveats: Reduced insertions and increased deletions marked VDJ junctions in type 1 diabetes patients. Shortening that was moderate but significant affected the TCRB CDR3s of Type 1 diabetes patients in all four CD4+ subsets. The influence of HLA type on TCRB rearrangement stayed undetermined.

The sequenced template was cDNA made from the entire isolated RNA. Profiling relied on immunoSEQ multiplex PCR, and the TCRdb table lists in-frame clones only, not all of them. The table has hundreds of thousands of clones, over 9.5% seen once. It was one heparinised blood draw, averaging about 120 mL, that each donor gave. Trimming took off 6 bases at V and 4 bases at J, with 12 bases between the two ends. The CDR3 consists of 13 residues. Germline CDR1 MNHEY, CDR2 SVGAGI. The receptor comes from a woman under 30 with type 1 diabetes. The chain uses TRBV6-5 and TRBJ1-1; D not certain. Source material: naive CD4+ T cells from blood. As DNA, the CDR3 is TGTGCCAGCAGCCGTAGACAAGGCACTGAAGCTTTCTTT. This sequence encodes CASSRRQGTEAFF.